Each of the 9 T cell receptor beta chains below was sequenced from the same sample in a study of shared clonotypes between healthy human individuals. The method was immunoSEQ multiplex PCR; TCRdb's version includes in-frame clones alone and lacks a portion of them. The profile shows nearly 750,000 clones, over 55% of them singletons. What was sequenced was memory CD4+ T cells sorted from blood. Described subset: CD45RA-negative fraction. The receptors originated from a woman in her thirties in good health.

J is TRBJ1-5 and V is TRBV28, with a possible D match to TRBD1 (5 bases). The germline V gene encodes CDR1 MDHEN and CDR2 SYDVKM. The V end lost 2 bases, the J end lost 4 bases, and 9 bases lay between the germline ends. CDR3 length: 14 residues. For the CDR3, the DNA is TGTGCCAGCAGTTTAATGGGGCGGAATCAGCCCCAGCATTTT. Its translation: CASSLMGRNQPQHF.

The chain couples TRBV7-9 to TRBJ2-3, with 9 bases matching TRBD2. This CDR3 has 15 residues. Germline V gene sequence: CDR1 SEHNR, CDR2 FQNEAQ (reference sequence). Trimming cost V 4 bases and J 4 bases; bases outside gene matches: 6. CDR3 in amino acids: CASSSIAGAADTQYF. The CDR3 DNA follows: TGTGCCAGCAGCTCCATAGCGGGAGCGGCAGATACGCAGTATTTT. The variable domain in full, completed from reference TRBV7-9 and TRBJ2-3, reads DTGVSQNPRHKITKRGQNVTFRCDPISEHNRLYWYRQTLGQGPEFLTYFQNEAQLEKSRLLSDRFSAERPKGSFSTLEIQRTEQGDSAMYLCASSSIAGAADTQYFGPGTRLTVL.

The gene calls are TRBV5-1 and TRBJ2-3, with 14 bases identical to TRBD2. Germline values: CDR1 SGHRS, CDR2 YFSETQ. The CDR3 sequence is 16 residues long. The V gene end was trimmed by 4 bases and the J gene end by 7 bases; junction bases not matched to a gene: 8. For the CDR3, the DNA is TGCGCCAGCAGCATGGGACTAGCGGGAGTTGGGAATACGCAGTATTTT. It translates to CASSMGLAGVGNTQYF.

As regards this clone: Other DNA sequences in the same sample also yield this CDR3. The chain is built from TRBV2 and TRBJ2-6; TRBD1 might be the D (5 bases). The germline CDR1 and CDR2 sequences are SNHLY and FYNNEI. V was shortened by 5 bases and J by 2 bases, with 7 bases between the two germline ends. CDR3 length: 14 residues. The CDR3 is CASSTGAGANVLTF. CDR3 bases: TGTGCCAGCAGTACAGGAGCTGGGGCCAACGTCCTGACTTTC.

Here the CDR3 reads CSVVLGSQETQYF. The CDR3 DNA reads as TGCAGCGTTGTACTAGGGAGTCAAGAGACCCAGTACTTC. The rearrangement uses TRBV29-1 and TRBJ2-5, with D possibly being TRBD2 (5 bases). This CDR3 comprises 13 residues. Germline V gene lookup returns CDR1 SQVTM and CDR2 ANQGSEA. With 4 bases removed from V and 2 bases from J, the gap between germline ends came to 11 bases.

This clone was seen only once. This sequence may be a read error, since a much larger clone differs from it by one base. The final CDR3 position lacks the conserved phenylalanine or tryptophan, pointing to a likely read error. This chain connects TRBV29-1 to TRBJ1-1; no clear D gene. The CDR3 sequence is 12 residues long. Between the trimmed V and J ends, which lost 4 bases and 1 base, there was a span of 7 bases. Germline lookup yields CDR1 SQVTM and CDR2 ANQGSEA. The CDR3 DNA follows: TGCAGCGTTGCTTCGGGGAACACTGAAGCTTTCCTT. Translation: CSVASGNTEAFL.

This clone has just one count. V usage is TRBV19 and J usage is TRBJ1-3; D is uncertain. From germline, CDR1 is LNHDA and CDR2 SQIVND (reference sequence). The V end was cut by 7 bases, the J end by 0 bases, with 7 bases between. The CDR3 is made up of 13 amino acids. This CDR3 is CASTRTSGNTIYF. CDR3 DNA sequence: TGTGCCAGTACCCGAACCTCTGGAAACACCATATATTTT.

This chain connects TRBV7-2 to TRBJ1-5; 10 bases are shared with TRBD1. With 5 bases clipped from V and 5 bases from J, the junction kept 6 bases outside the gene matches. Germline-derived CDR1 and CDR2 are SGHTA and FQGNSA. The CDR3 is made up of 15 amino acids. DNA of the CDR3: TGTGCCAGCAGCACCAGACAGGGGGCCGATCAGCCCCAGCATTTT. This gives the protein CASSTRQGADQPQHF.

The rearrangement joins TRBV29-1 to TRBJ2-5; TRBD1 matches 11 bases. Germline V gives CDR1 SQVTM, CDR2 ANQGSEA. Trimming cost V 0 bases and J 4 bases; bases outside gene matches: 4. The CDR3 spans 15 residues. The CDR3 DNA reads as TGCAGCGTTGAAGACGTAGGACAGGGGGCAGAGACCCAGTACTTC. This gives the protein CSVEDVGQGAETQYF.